The rows below give T cell receptor beta chains drawn from one sample of a study of Ad26.COV2.S vaccination and SARS-CoV-2 variants. The assay was immunoSEQ multiplex PCR, and TCRdb's table has in-frame clones only and misses some. The sample lists under 500,000 clones, 80% to 95% seen once, with around 1.7% in the top ten. The sequencing here drew on peripheral blood, taken in a trial of Ad26.COV2.S vaccine versus placebo. The source is a person aged 18 to 59 who received the Ad26.COV2.S COVID-19 vaccine or a placebo. Both conserved end residues are trimmed from each CDR3. A D gene is named only where the DNA matches it firmly.

TRBV30	.	TRBJ1-4	AWSREKLF
TRBV7-2	TRBD2	TRBJ2-1	ASSLASGGPYNEQF
TRBV27	.	TRBJ2-2	ASSERTEAGELF
TRBV7-2	TRBD1	TRBJ2-7	ASSLSTGGGYEQY
TRBV29-1	.	TRBJ2-4	SVVRVGDIQY
TRBV18	.	TRBJ1-1	ASSPDRLEAF
TRBV6-6	TRBD1	TRBJ2-5	ASSWGTGGSQY
TRBV19	.	TRBJ1-1	ASSTEMNTEAF
TRBV18	.	TRBJ2-1	ASSPPPAYNEQF
TRBV7-2	.	TRBJ1-5	ASSSRTGNQPQH
TRBV7-2	.	TRBJ2-7	ASSPAGGLYEQY
TRBV3-1/TRBV3-2	.	TRBJ2-1	ASSQFNSYNEQF
TRBV5-1	.	TRBJ2-7	ASSLEFRISKTYEQY
TRBV2	.	TRBJ2-7	ASSEGVATSGYEQY
TRBV10-3	.	TRBJ1-6	AISESGRGSYNSPLH
TRBV5-6	.	TRBJ2-1	ASSKTDIRQF
TRBV7-6	.	TRBJ2-6	ASSAPLWSGANVLT
TRBV7-2	TRBD1	TRBJ2-1	ASRETGALGNEQF
TRBV19	TRBD1	TRBJ1-2	ASTIRGDMMGYT
TRBV11-2	TRBD1	TRBJ2-4	ASSLVGQGKSKNIQY
TRBV28	TRBD1	TRBJ1-1	ASTEGGGQIYTEAF
TRBV10-3	.	TRBJ2-7	AVAGQSSYEQY
TRBV5-1	TRBD1	TRBJ2-5	ASSQGGEETQY
TRBV6-1	.	TRBJ2-7	ASSETWGVPYEQY
TRBV19	.	TRBJ1-2	AAWGRIYGYT
TRBV19	TRBD1	TRBJ1-5	ASRIGTGDRQPQH
TRBV27	TRBD1	TRBJ2-1	ASSFGTDYNEQF
TRBV6-5	.	TRBJ1-2	ASSPGTPLNYGYT
TRBV12-3/TRBV12-4	TRBD1	TRBJ1-2	ASRDDRVLGYT
TRBV6-5	.	TRBJ2-1	ASGRGFSYNEQF
TRBV28	.	TRBJ2-1	ASSFYGGQAEQF
TRBV6-6	.	TRBJ2-3	ASSYSETDTQY
TRBV13	.	TRBJ2-1	ASSSGQEQF
TRBV10-2	.	TRBJ1-5	ASSEGAVSNQPQH
TRBV29-1	.	TRBJ1-1	ALMSGMNTEAF
TRBV5-4	TRBD1	TRBJ1-1	ASSLGQTPTEAF
TRBV24-1	TRBD2	TRBJ2-2	ATSDPTSGGEGGELF